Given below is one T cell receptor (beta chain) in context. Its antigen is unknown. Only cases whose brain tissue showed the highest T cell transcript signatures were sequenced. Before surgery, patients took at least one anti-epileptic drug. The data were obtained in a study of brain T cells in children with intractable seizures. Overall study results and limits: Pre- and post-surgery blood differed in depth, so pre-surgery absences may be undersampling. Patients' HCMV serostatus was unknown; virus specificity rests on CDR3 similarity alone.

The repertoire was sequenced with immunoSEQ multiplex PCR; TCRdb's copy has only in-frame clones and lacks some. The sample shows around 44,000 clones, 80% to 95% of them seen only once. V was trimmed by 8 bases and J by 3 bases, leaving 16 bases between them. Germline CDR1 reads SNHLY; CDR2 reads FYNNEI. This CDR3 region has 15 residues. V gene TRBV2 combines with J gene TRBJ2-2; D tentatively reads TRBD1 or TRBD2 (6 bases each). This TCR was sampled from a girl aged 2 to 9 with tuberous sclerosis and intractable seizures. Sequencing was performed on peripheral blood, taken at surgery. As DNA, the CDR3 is TGTGCCAGCGGTGGGGGGCGTATGTACACCGGGGAGCTGTTTTTT. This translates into CASGGGRMYTGELFF.